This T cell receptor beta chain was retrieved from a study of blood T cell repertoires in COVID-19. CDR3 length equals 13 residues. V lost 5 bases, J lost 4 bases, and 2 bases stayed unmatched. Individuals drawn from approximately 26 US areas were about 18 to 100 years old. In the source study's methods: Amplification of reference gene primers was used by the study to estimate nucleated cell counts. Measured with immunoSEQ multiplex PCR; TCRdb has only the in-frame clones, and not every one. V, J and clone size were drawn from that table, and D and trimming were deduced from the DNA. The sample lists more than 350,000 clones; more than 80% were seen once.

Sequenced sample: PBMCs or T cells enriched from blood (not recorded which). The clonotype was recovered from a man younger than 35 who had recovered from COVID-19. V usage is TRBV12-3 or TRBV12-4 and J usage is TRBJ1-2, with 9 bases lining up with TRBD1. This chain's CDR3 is CASSEGQGYGYTF. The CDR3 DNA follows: TGTGCCAGCAGTGAGGGACAGGGCTATGGCTACACCTTC.